This entry lists 19 T cell receptor beta chains sequenced from one sample in a study of shared clonotypes between healthy human individuals. The method was immunoSEQ multiplex PCR; TCRdb's version includes in-frame clones alone and lacks a portion of them. The sample has 2,500,000 or so clones, approximately 93% seen once. The material sequenced was naive CD4+ T cells from PBMCs. As to subset: CD45RA+ positively selected. All receptors derive from a man aged 18-30 years in good health. Some clones in this sample may be carry-over from other donors' samples.

The chain links TRBV18 to TRBJ2-7; no reliable D call. This CDR3 is built from 15 residues. CDR1 and CDR2 from the germline V gene are KGHSH and LQKENI. Trimming took off 3 bases at V and 2 bases at J, with 14 bases between the two ends. The CDR3 here is CASSPSVTLPYEQYF. In nucleotides, the CDR3 is TGTGCCAGCTCACCCTCAGTGACCCTCCCCTACGAGCAGTACTTC.

The rearrangement links TRBV15 to TRBJ1-1; D is perhaps TRBD1 (5 bases). Trimming took 1 base from V and 5 from J, leaving 8 bases between them. The germline V gene encodes CDR1 LNHNV and CDR2 YYDKDF (reference sequence). There are 13 residues in the CDR3. DNA of the CDR3: TGTGCCACCAGCAGAGGGGGGGGGACTGAAGCTTTCTTT. It translates to CATSRGGGTEAFF.

V gene TRBV19 combines with J gene TRBJ2-5; 8 bases agree with TRBD2. This CDR3 has 13 residues. Germline loops: CDR1 LNHDA, CDR2 SQIVND (reference sequence). The V gene end was trimmed by 8 bases and the J gene end by 6 bases; junction bases not matched to a gene: 8. CDR3 amino acids: CASGPREGKTQYF. The CDR3 region has the DNA TGTGCCAGTGGGCCCCGGGAGGGCAAGACCCAGTACTTC.

In DNA, the CDR3 is TGTGCCAGCAGCCCCCAGGGGAACCACGAGCAGTACTTC. Translating it yields CASSPQGNHEQYF. V usage is TRBV13 and J usage is TRBJ2-7; weak D call: TRBD1 (6 bases). The CDR3 has 13 residues. In germline, CDR1 is PRHDT, CDR2 FYEKMQ (reference sequence). V lost 5 bases to trimming and J lost 5 bases, with 13 bases between them.

V gene TRBV5-1 combines with J gene TRBJ2-7; the match to TRBD2 covers 13 bases. Germline CDR1 is SGHRS and CDR2 is YFSETQ. The V segment lost 4 bases and the J segment 7 bases; nucleotides outside the gene matches: 14. The CDR3 sequence is 17 residues long. CDR3 coding DNA: TGCGCCAGCAGCAAGGGACTAGCGGGGCTGTTGGCGGAGGAGCAGTACTTC. Protein product: CASSKGLAGLLAEEQYF.

This clone appeared a single time. The chain carries TRBV9 and TRBJ2-7; no clear D gene. V dropped 0 bases and J dropped 5 bases, with 12 bases sitting between them. CDR1 SGDLS and CDR2 YYNGEE come from the germline V gene. The CDR3 spans 14 residues. DNA for the CDR3: TGTGCCAGCAGCGTAGGGCCCACGGGTGACGAGCAGTACTTC. It translates to CASSVGPTGDEQYF.

The chain employs TRBV15 and TRBJ2-7; D is possibly TRBD1 (5 bases). Trimming removed 2 bases at V and 3 bases at J, with 8 bases between. The CDR3 spans 13 residues. Germline CDR1 reads LNHNV; CDR2 reads YYDKDF (reference sequence). The CDR3 bases are TGTGCCACCAGCAGATCAGGGATCTACGAGCAGTACTTC. It specifies CATSRSGIYEQYF.

A single count supports this clone. The V gene is TRBV6-1, the J gene TRBJ1-2; 12 bases match TRBD1. The CDR3 is 14 residues long. With 6 bases clipped from V and 8 bases from J, the junction kept 7 bases outside the gene matches. Looked up from germline, CDR1 is MNHNS and CDR2 is SASEGT. The CDR3: CASSGTGGSWGYTF. The CDR3 nucleotides read TGTGCCAGCAGCGGGACAGGGGGCTCGTGGGGCTACACCTTC.

J is TRBJ2-3 and V is TRBV18, with D perhaps matching TRBD2 (6 bases). Germline CDR1 reads KGHSH; CDR2 reads LQKENI. CDR3 length equals 15 residues. Trimming left V 1 base short and J 2 bases short, with 10 bases between. CDR3: CASSPRRETTDTQYF. The CDR3 coding sequence is TGTGCCAGCTCACCACGGAGGGAAACCACAGATACGCAGTATTTT.

V gene TRBV5-6 combines with J gene TRBJ2-1; 8 bases are shared with TRBD2. With V trimmed by 2 bases and J by 1 base, 8 bases remained unmatched. From germline, CDR1 is SGHDT and CDR2 YYEEEE. This CDR3 region has 17 residues. The CDR3 coding sequence is TGTGCCAGCAGCTTACGAAAGGGGACTAGTTCCTACAATGAGCAGTTCTTC. This gives the protein CASSLRKGTSSYNEQFF.

In this sample, this clone turned up once. V and J are TRBV5-6 and TRBJ2-2; 11 bases are shared with TRBD2. With 6 bases clipped from V and 4 bases from J, the junction kept 8 bases outside the gene matches. CDR1 and CDR2 (germline): SGHDT, YYEEEE. The CDR3 is made up of 16 amino acids. The DNA for the CDR3 is TGTGCCAGCATCAAGTTAGCGGGAGGGACCACCGGGGAGCTGTTTTTT. This codes for CASIKLAGGTTGELFF.

This clone occurred a few times. J is TRBJ1-1 and V is TRBV6-5, with 9 bases lining up with TRBD1. The germline CDR1 and CDR2 sequences are MNHEY and SVGAGI. The CDR3 covers 15 residues. J was trimmed by 1 base and V by 6 bases; bases with no gene match: 6. The CDR3 coding sequence is TGTGCCAGCAGCACTGACAGGGGGTGGAACACTGAAGCTTTCTTT. The encoded protein is CASSTDRGWNTEAFF.

The CDR3 spells CASSLRPSNTIYF. The CDR3 DNA reads as TGTGCCAGCAGCTTAAGGCCGAGCAACACCATATATTTT. The chain employs TRBV11-2 and TRBJ1-3; the D is unclear. From germline, CDR1 is SGHAT and CDR2 FQNNGV. The CDR3 runs 13 residues. Trimming removed 2 bases from V and 7 bases from J, with 9 bases in between.

For this clone: The same CDR3 also results from other DNA sequences found in this sample. The rearrangement links TRBV4-2 to TRBJ2-1; D gene ambiguous. Germline CDR1 and CDR2: LGHNA and YNFKEQ. This CDR3 has 16 amino acids. Trimming pared 1 base from V and 0 bases from J, leaving 10 bases between. The CDR3 bases are TGTGCCAGCAGCCAAGCCCCGCTATCCTCCTACAATGAGCAGTTCTTC. It encodes CASSQAPLSSYNEQFF.

This sequence joins TRBV5-1 and TRBJ2-5; D gene unclear. Germline CDR1 reads SGHRS; CDR2 reads YFSETQ. The CDR3 contains 13 residues. The germline V and J ends were trimmed by 3 bases and 1 base, with 7 bases remaining between them. The CDR3 sequence is CASSWSPQETQYF. The DNA of the CDR3 is TGCGCCAGCAGCTGGTCGCCCCAAGAGACCCAGTACTTC.

This clone was counted once. The chain combines TRBV21-1 with TRBJ2-5; the table's D call, TRBD1, has no DNA check behind it. TRBV21-1 is given as a pseudogene. The CDR3 consists of 15 residues. The CDR3 nucleotides read TGTGCCAGCAGCAAAGGGACAGACTGGCGGGAGACCCAGTACTTC. This codes for CASSKGTDWRETQYF.

The chain uses TRBV9 and TRBJ2-3, with D perhaps matching TRBD2 (6 bases). CDR3 size: 16 residues. With 5 bases removed from V and 3 bases from J, the gap between germline ends came to 19 bases. In germline, CDR1 is SGDLS, CDR2 YYNGEE. The CDR3: CASSKSAGYGTDTQYF. CDR3 DNA sequence: TGTGCCAGCAGTAAGTCGGCGGGATACGGGACAGATACGCAGTATTTT. The entire variable domain, with the rest obtained from reference TRBV9 and TRBJ2-3, is as follows: DSGVTQTPKHLITATGQRVTLRCSPRSGDLSVYWYQQSLDQGLQFLIQYYNGEERAKGNILERFSAQQFPDLHSELNLSSLELGDSALYFCASSKSAGYGTDTQYFGPGTRLTVL.

V gene TRBV18 combines with J gene TRBJ2-7; D is unresolved. Germline V gene lookup returns CDR1 KGHSH and CDR2 LQKENI. The CDR3 length is 14 residues. The V and J ends lost 0 bases and 1 base respectively, with 7 bases between them. The CDR3 is CASSPPYGSYEQYF. The CDR3 DNA is TGTGCCAGCTCACCACCCTACGGATCCTACGAGCAGTACTTC.

V is TRBV28 and J is TRBJ2-7, with D perhaps given as TRBD1 or TRBD2 (6 bases each). CDR3 size: 14 residues. Trimming stripped 2 bases from V and 4 bases from J, with 12 bases between. Per the germline V gene, CDR1 is MDHEN and CDR2 is SYDVKM. The CDR3 DNA reads TGTGCCAGCAGTTTAGCGGGACAATTATACGAGCAGTACTTC. As protein: CASSLAGQLYEQYF.